These T cell receptor beta chains were read from a single sample in a study of CD8 T cells in Susac syndrome. TCRdb re-called the immunoSEQ multiplex PCR reads through MiXCR, storing one row per CDR3 protein. This table holds about 50,000 distinct CDR3 sequences, 93% found once. Source material: CD8+ T cells from PBMCs. The receptors were sampled from a human donor with multiple sclerosis. Each CDR3 is given with its conserved first and last residue. Each record gives: D gene, clone size, V gene, J gene, CDR3 protein, CDR3 DNA. The D gene is left open where the match is weak. The listing skips clone size in some rows; elsewhere it reads once, few, many or a size class.

>NA|NA|TRBV27|TRBJ1-5
CASSFLDQPQHF
TGTGCCAGCAGTTTTTTAGATCAGCCCCAGCATTTT
>TRBD2|NA|TRBV7-3|TRBJ2-7
CASSLNSGGILYEQYF
TGTGCCAGCAGCTTAAACAGCGGGGGGATTCTCTACGAGCAGTACTTC
>NA|once|TRBV30|TRBJ1-2
CALPRRNYGYTF
TGTGCCTTGCCCCGACGGAACTATGGCTACACCTTC
>NA|NA|TRBV9|TRBJ2-4
CASSVEGGMGNIQYF
TGTGCCAGCAGCGTAGAGGGGGGGATGGGAAACATTCAGTACTTC
>NA|NA|TRBV11-2|TRBJ2-7
CASSLTSYEQYF
TGTGCCAGCAGCTTAACCTCCTACGAGCAGTACTTC
>NA|once|TRBV7-3|TRBJ1-2
CASSFTDVNYNGYTF
TGTGCCAGCAGCTTCACCGACGTAAACTACAATGGCTACACCTTC
>NA|NA|TRBV12-3/TRBV12-4|TRBJ1-5
CASSRTRLDDQPQHF
TGTGCCAGCAGCCGCACGAGGCTCGACGATCAGCCCCAGCATTTT
>NA|NA|TRBV15|TRBJ1-2
CATRDTGSGGYTF
TGTGCCACCCGGGACACGGGTTCTGGAGGCTACACCTTC
>TRBD2|once|TRBV3-1|TRBJ2-1
CASSPGGLFPSEQFF
TGTGCCAGCAGCCCGGGGGGGCTCTTCCCTAGTGAGCAGTTCTTC
>TRBD1|NA|TRBV7-9|TRBJ2-7
CASSSGGSISYEQYF
TGTGCCAGCAGCTCAGGGGGCTCCATCTCCTACGAGCAGTACTTC
>NA|NA|TRBV28|TRBJ2-7
CASRFGGHEQYF
TGTGCCAGCAGGTTTGGCGGGCACGAGCAGTACTTC
>NA|NA|TRBV9|TRBJ2-1
CASSVGVRVYNEQFF
TGTGCCAGCAGCGTAGGTGTAAGGGTCTACAATGAGCAGTTCTTC
>TRBD1|NA|TRBV30|TRBJ1-1
CAWSTGQGGIGTEAFF
TGTGCCTGGTCGACGGGACAGGGAGGAATAGGCACTGAAGCTTTCTTT
>NA|NA|TRBV11-3|TRBJ2-7
CASSMGTYHEQYF
TGTGCCAGCAGCATGGGGACGTACCACGAGCAGTACTTC
>TRBD2|NA|TRBV7-9|TRBJ2-7
CASSPRTSGGVYSYEQYF
TGTGCCAGCAGCCCAAGGACTAGCGGGGGGGTTTACTCCTACGAGCAGTACTTC
>NA|NA|TRBV5-6|TRBJ2-2
CASSWGTGELFF
TGTGCCAGCAGCTGGGGCACCGGGGAGCTGTTTTTT
>TRBD2|NA|TRBV6-5|TRBJ2-1
CASSLLAGGLNEQFF
TGTGCCAGCAGTCTCCTAGCGGGGGGCCTCAATGAGCAGTTCTTC
>NA|NA|TRBV5-1|TRBJ2-1
CASSLQGDEQFF
TGCGCCAGCAGCTTACAAGGGGATGAGCAGTTCTTC
>NA|few|TRBV2|TRBJ1-1
CASSLAGRVNTEAFF
TGTGCCAGCAGTCTGGCAGGGCGGGTGAACACTGAAGCTTTCTTT
>NA|NA|TRBV15|TRBJ1-1
CATSRERGLVDTEAFF
TGTGCCACCAGCAGAGAGCGGGGCTTGGTGGACACTGAAGCTTTCTTT
>NA|NA|TRBV9|TRBJ2-7
CASSVDGTYEQYF
TGTGCCAGCAGCGTAGACGGAACCTACGAGCAGTACTTC
>NA|NA|TRBV9|TRBJ1-2
CASSVDSTPGYGYTF
TGTGCCAGCAGCGTAGACAGTACTCCCGGGTATGGCTACACCTTC
>TRBD1|NA|TRBV9|TRBJ2-7
CASSVGGGYYHEQYF
TGTGCCAGCAGCGTAGGAGGGGGCTATTACCACGAGCAGTACTTC
>TRBD1|NA|TRBV29-1|TRBJ1-1
CSADRGIMTEAFF
TGCAGCGCGGACAGGGGGATAATGACTGAAGCTTTCTTT
>NA|NA|TRBV4-2|TRBJ2-7
CASSHDERGGSYEQYF
TGTGCCAGCAGCCACGATGAACGGGGCGGGTCCTACGAGCAGTACTTC
>NA|NA|TRBV12-3/TRBV12-4|TRBJ2-2
CASSTGTKNGELFF
TGTGCCAGCAGTACCGGGACGAAAAACGGGGAGCTGTTTTTT
>TRBD1|NA|TRBV7-9|TRBJ1-4
CASSRQGAQNEKLFF
TGTGCCAGCAGCAGACAGGGGGCTCAGAATGAAAAACTGTTTTTT
>NA|few|TRBV4-1|TRBJ2-7
CASSQEEGSYEQYF
TGCGCCAGCAGCCAAGAAGAGGGTTCCTACGAGCAGTACTTC